This entry is about one T cell receptor (beta chain). Its cognate antigen is unknown. The TCR beta library used iRepertoire HTBI primers with Arm-PCR amplification of CDR3. TCRdb itself ran the multiplex PCR reads through MiXCR, one entry per CDR3 protein. The table has hundreds of thousands of distinct CDR3 sequences, about 20% seen once; the top ten hold over 7.5%. The CDR3 is 15 amino acids. Trimming stripped 4 bases from V and 3 bases from J, with 16 bases between. Germline CDR1 reads SGHRS; CDR2 reads YFSETQ. The sample is drawn from a study of regulatory T cells in long-lasting Graves disease. The overall study: Persistent cases were those of Graves' disease that involved over 5 years of antithyroid drugs with positive TSH receptor antibodies. Study-level findings and limits: Less diverse TCR repertoires were seen in persistent Graves' patients than in newly diagnosed ones. Persistent disease was associated with favored TRBV28 usage and with favored use of TRBJ1-2 and TRBJ2-5.

The time point here: persistent/refractory GD, antithyroid drugs over 5 years with positive TRAb. TCR sequences were obtained from RNA taken from PBMCs. The collection involved drawing nine milliliters of peripheral blood into EDTA tubes. This material consisted of peripheral blood mononuclear cells (PBMCs), taken when the disease was refractory, from a patient treated with antithyroid drugs. This rearrangement joins TRBV5-1 to TRBJ2-5; no definite D call. The sequence was collected from a female donor with Graves disease. The CDR3 bases are TGCGCCAGCAGCGTATGGGCGTCAGTAGAAGAGACCCAGTACTTC. The encoded protein is CASSVWASVEETQYF.